Shown below are 29 T cell receptor beta chains from a single sample sequenced in a study of blood T cell repertoires in COVID-19. Using immunoSEQ multiplex PCR, the repertoire was profiled, and TCRdb retains in-frame clones only, with some absent. The sample comprises hundreds of thousands of clones, 70% to 90% of which are singletons, and about 1.9% rests with the top ten. Sequenced: PBMCs or T cells enriched from blood (not recorded which). The receptors come from a man between 40 and 49 years old in a cohort exposed to, infected with or recovered from COVID-19 (not recorded which).

The table lists this clone with a few counts. Written as DNA, the CDR3 is TGTGCCAGCGCGGTGGGGCATCCCACAGATACGCAGTATTTT. It encodes CASAVGHPTDTQYF. This chain uses TRBV6-5 with TRBJ2-3, with TRBD1 as a possible D gene (5 bases). The CDR3 runs 14 residues. CDR1 and CDR2 from the germline V gene are MNHEY and SVGAGI. V was clipped by 8 bases and J by 2 bases, with 14 bases between them.

This chain connects TRBV2 to TRBJ1-2; D call uncertain. Looked up from germline, CDR1 is SNHLY and CDR2 is FYNNEI. The CDR3 spans 18 residues. The V and J ends lost 0 bases and 4 bases respectively, with 21 bases between them. For the CDR3, the DNA is TGTGCCAGCAGTGAAGCAGTACAGACATCTTTCCGTAGCTATGGCTACACCTTC. Translated, it gives CASSEAVQTSFRSYGYTF.

The gene calls are TRBV18 and TRBJ1-4; maybe TRBD1 (6 bases). This CDR3 contains 13 residues. Between the trimmed V and J ends, which lost 2 bases and 8 bases, there was a span of 9 bases. The germline CDR1 and CDR2 sequences are KGHSH and LQKENI. The CDR3 DNA sequence: TGTGCCAGCTCACCAGACAGGATAGAAAAACTGTTTTTT. Its translation is CASSPDRIEKLFF. Full variable domain (missing parts from reference TRBV18 and TRBJ1-4): NAGVMQNPRHLVRRRGQEARLRCSPMKGHSHVYWYRQLPEEGLKFMVYLQKENIIDESGMPKERFSAEFPKEGPSILRIQQVVRGDSAAYFCASSPDRIEKLFFGSGTQLSVL.

CDR3 loop: CAWSDAWRYNEQFF. The CDR3 DNA follows: TGTGCCTGGAGTGACGCGTGGAGGTACAATGAGCAGTTCTTC. The chain links TRBV30 to TRBJ2-1; perhaps TRBD2 as D (5 bases). Between the trimmed V and J ends, which lost 1 base and 4 bases, there was a span of 11 bases. The CDR3 spans 14 residues. The germline V gene encodes CDR1 GTSNPN and CDR2 SVGIG (reference sequence).

V usage is TRBV5-1 and J usage is TRBJ2-1; 11 bases are a match to TRBD2. V was pared by 4 bases and J by 7 bases, with 13 bases of the junction left unmatched. The germline gives CDR1 SGHRS, CDR2 YFSETQ. The CDR3 has 17 amino acids. The CDR3 DNA is TGCGCCAGCAGCCCGGGACTAGCGGCCCTCCTTGGGAATGAGCAGTTCTTC. The encoded protein is CASSPGLAALLGNEQFF.

The chain recombines TRBV30 with TRBJ2-1, with 11 bases lining up with TRBD2. CDR1 GTSNPN and CDR2 SVGIG come from the germline V gene (reference sequence). The V segment lost 7 bases and the J segment 7 bases; nucleotides outside the gene matches: 12. CDR3 length: 15 residues. The CDR3 here is CALIPPTSGSNEQFF. CDR3 nucleotide sequence: TGTGCCTTGATACCGCCCACTAGCGGGAGTAATGAGCAGTTCTTC.

The chain links TRBV5-1 to TRBJ1-6, with D perhaps matching TRBD1 (6 bases). Trimming shortened V by 1 base and J by 7 bases, and 21 bases separated the two germline ends. Germline loops: CDR1 SGHRS, CDR2 YFSETQ. The CDR3 has 18 residues. CDR3 amino acids: CASSLTLTGTGYNSPLHF. The CDR3 nucleotides are TGCGCCAGCAGCTTGACACTAACAGGGACGGGGTACAATTCACCCCTCCACTTT. The full variable domain, its missing parts supplied by reference TRBV5-1 and TRBJ1-6, is KAGVTQTPRYLIKTRGQQVTLSCSPISGHRSVSWYQQTPGQGLQFLFEYFSETQRNKGNFPGRFSGRQFSNSRSEMNVSTLELGDSALYLCASSLTLTGTGYNSPLHFGNGTRLTVT.

The V gene is TRBV15, the J gene TRBJ2-5, with a tentative D call TRBD1 (6 bases). Between the trimmed V and J ends, which lost 1 base and 2 bases, there was a span of 20 bases. The CDR3 is 18 residues long. Germline CDR1 LNHNV, CDR2 YYDKDF (reference sequence). The CDR3 nucleotides read TGTGCCACCAGCAGAGGGGGGCCGCTAGTCTACACTCAAGAGACCCAGTACTTC. It encodes CATSRGGPLVYTQETQYF.

V and J are TRBV7-9 and TRBJ2-3, with TRBD2 matching 13 bases. The length of the CDR3 is 17 residues. Germline-derived CDR1 and CDR2 are SEHNR and FQNEAQ (reference sequence). V lost 3 bases to trimming and J lost 3 bases; unmatched junction nucleotides: 6. CDR3 sequence (DNA): TGTGCCAGCAGCTTGCGACTAGCGGGAGGCGTGACAGATACGCAGTATTTT. Translating it yields CASSLRLAGGVTDTQYF.

V usage is TRBV30 and J usage is TRBJ2-3; a weak D match, TRBD2 (5 bases). The CDR3 runs 15 residues. The germline gives CDR1 GTSNPN, CDR2 SVGIG (reference sequence). V was cut by 0 bases and J by 4 bases, with 14 bases left in between. CDR3 sequence reads: CAWSVGGPGADTQYF. CDR3 in DNA: TGTGCCTGGAGTGTAGGCGGGCCTGGAGCAGATACGCAGTATTTT.

The chain recombines TRBV29-1 with TRBJ2-6; D remains unclear. Looked up from germline, CDR1 is SQVTM and CDR2 is ANQGSEA. This CDR3 is 15 amino acids long. Trimming took off 4 bases at V and 0 bases at J, with 10 bases between the two ends. The CDR3 DNA sequence: TGCAGCGTTGGCGGCGACCTCTCTGGGGCCAACGTCCTGACTTTC. This codes for CSVGGDLSGANVLTF.

The chain joins TRBV25-1 to TRBJ2-7; the match to TRBD2 covers 13 bases. Germline CDR1 MGHDK, CDR2 SYGVNS. The length of the CDR3 is 12 residues. The V gene end was trimmed by 6 bases and the J gene end by 9 bases; junction bases not matched to a gene: 2. CDR3 DNA: TGTGCCAGCAGGCGGACTAGCGGGAGGCAGTACTTC. It is translated as CASRRTSGRQYF.

V usage is TRBV7-9 and J usage is TRBJ2-2; D remains unclear. Germline V CDR1 and CDR2: SEHNR, FQNEAQ (reference sequence). Trimming took 3 bases from V and 6 from J, leaving 5 bases between them. This CDR3 contains 12 residues. The CDR3 here is CASSFSSGELFF. The CDR3 DNA follows: TGTGCCAGCAGCTTTTCATCCGGGGAGCTGTTTTTT.

This clone showed up just once. The rearrangement links TRBV4-2 to TRBJ2-2, with 10 positions matching TRBD1. The germline V gene has CDR1 LGHNA and CDR2 YNFKEQ. With 3 bases clipped from V and 3 bases from J, the junction kept 4 bases outside the gene matches. There are 16 residues in the CDR3. DNA for the CDR3: TGTGCCAGCAGCCACAGGGACAGGGGAGACACCGGGGAGCTGTTTTTT. The encoded protein is CASSHRDRGDTGELFF.

The chain is built from TRBV2 and TRBJ2-1; 7 bases are a match to TRBD2. The CDR3 consists of 15 residues. Germline V lookup: CDR1 SNHLY, CDR2 FYNNEI. V trimming: 9 bases; J trimming: 2 bases; junction bases outside the gene matches: 10. CDR3 in DNA: TGTGCCAGTTATAAAGGGAGGGTCGCCTACAATGAGCAGTTCTTC. Translating gives CASYKGRVAYNEQFF.

The chain links TRBV11-1 to TRBJ2-7, with 13 bases aligning to TRBD2. In germline, CDR1 is SGHAT, CDR2 FQDESV (reference sequence). The CDR3 runs to 15 residues. After removal of 5 bases from V and 2 bases from J, the junction contained 3 bases not matched to a gene. CDR3 DNA: TGTGCCAGCAGCCCCGGACTAGCGGGAGCCTACGAGCAGTACTTC. This codes for CASSPGLAGAYEQYF. Complete variable domain (other parts from reference TRBV11-1 and TRBJ2-7): EAEVAQSPRYKITEKSQAVAFWCDPISGHATLYWYRQILGQGPELLVQFQDESVVDDSQLPKDRFSAERLKGVDSTLKIQPAELGDSAMYLCASSPGLAGAYEQYFGPGTRLTVT.

The rearrangement uses TRBV2 and TRBJ1-4; D is unresolved. The V end was cut by 3 bases, the J end by 0 bases, with 11 bases between. Germline loops: CDR1 SNHLY, CDR2 FYNNEI. The CDR3 has 16 amino acids. CDR3 residues: CASSDGRTPTNEKLFF. CDR3 coding DNA: TGTGCCAGCAGTGATGGCAGGACTCCAACTAATGAAAAACTGTTTTTT.

The V gene is TRBV2, the J gene TRBJ1-1, with no clear D. Deletions cut 7 bases from V and 2 bases from J, with 14 bases between. CDR3 length equals 14 residues. The germline gives CDR1 SNHLY, CDR2 FYNNEI. DNA for the CDR3: TGTGCCAGCAAACGCATCGCTAGCAACACTGAAGCTTTCTTT. Its protein product is CASKRIASNTEAFF.

The chain links TRBV7-9 to TRBJ2-7, with 7 positions matching TRBD1. V lost 2 bases to trimming and J lost 3 bases; unmatched junction nucleotides: 4. The CDR3 has 14 residues. From germline, CDR1 is SEHNR and CDR2 FQNEAQ (reference sequence). The CDR3 here is CASSLRGGFYEQYF. CDR3 in DNA: TGTGCCAGCAGCTTACGAGGGGGCTTCTACGAGCAGTACTTC.

The chain links TRBV4-1 to TRBJ1-1, with a tentative D call TRBD1 (6 bases). The V gene's germline CDR1 is MGHRA and CDR2 YSYEKL. Trimming pared 3 bases from V and 0 bases from J, leaving 11 bases between. This CDR3 region has 15 residues. In DNA, the CDR3 is TGCGCCAGCAGCCATAACGGACAGATGAACACTGAAGCTTTCTTT. This translates into CASSHNGQMNTEAFF.

The rearrangement uses TRBV29-1 and TRBJ1-1; D ambiguous. Trimming removed 7 bases at V and 1 base at J, with 16 bases between. The CDR3 has 14 amino acids. Germline assignment: CDR1 SQVTM and CDR2 ANQGSEA. The CDR3 nucleotides read TGCAGCGCCCCACGCGGGGAAAGGAACACTGAAGCTTTCTTT. It codes for CSAPRGERNTEAFF.

The chain has TRBV4-2 and TRBJ2-7; TRBD2 is a possible D gene (5 bases). The CDR3 is 14 amino acids. Trimming removed 0 bases from V and 3 bases from J, with 9 bases in between. The V gene's germline CDR1 is LGHNA and CDR2 YNFKEQ. CDR3 region: CASSQEGVDYEQYF. The CDR3 DNA reads as TGTGCCAGCAGCCAAGAGGGAGTTGACTACGAGCAGTACTTC.

The chain is built from TRBV11-2 and TRBJ2-7; 12 positions agree with TRBD2. This CDR3 region has 16 residues. Germline CDR1 SGHAT, CDR2 FQNNGV. V lost 5 bases and J lost 5; bases outside the gene matches: 10. The CDR3 here is CASSRPLTSGSHEQYF. The DNA of the CDR3 is TGTGCCAGCAGCCGCCCGCTGACTAGCGGGAGTCACGAGCAGTACTTC.

This clone was detected once. This chain uses TRBV19 with TRBJ2-7; D is perhaps TRBD2 (6 bases). Trimming removed 5 bases at V and 3 bases at J, with 14 bases between. This CDR3 spans 14 amino acids. Germline V lookup: CDR1 LNHDA, CDR2 SQIVND (reference sequence). The CDR3 is CASSSGPRGYEQYF. The CDR3 nucleotides read TGTGCCAGTAGTTCAGGGCCGCGGGGCTACGAGCAGTACTTC.

This clone was observed a few times. The V and J genes are TRBV30 and TRBJ2-7; D gene uncertain. The CDR3 totals 15 residues. CDR1 and CDR2 from the germline V gene are GTSNPN and SVGIG (reference sequence). Trimming took off 3 bases at V and 6 bases at J, with 21 bases between the two ends. The CDR3 is CAWRQTATRSGEQYF. The CDR3 nucleotides read TGTGCCTGGAGACAAACGGCCACACGCTCGGGCGAGCAGTACTTC. Full variable domain (remainder filled in from reference TRBV30 and TRBJ2-7): SQTIHQWPATLVQPVGSPLSLECTVEGTSNPNLYWYRQAAGRGLQLLFYSVGIGQISSEVPQNLSASRPQDRQFILSSKKLLLSDSGFYLCAWRQTATRSGEQYFGPGTRLTVT.

The chain recombines TRBV5-1 with TRBJ2-7; 10 bases match TRBD1. Germline-derived CDR1 and CDR2 are SGHRS and YFSETQ. V shed 5 bases, J shed 6 bases, and the junction held 5 bases outside the gene matches. CDR3 length equals 13 residues. The CDR3 nucleotides are TGCGCCAGCAGTCCCCGGGACAGGGGCGAGCAGTACTTC. Its protein product is CASSPRDRGEQYF.

The rearrangement joins TRBV6-1 to TRBJ1-1, with 7 nucleotides matching TRBD1. With V trimmed by 2 bases and J by 1 base, 7 bases remained unmatched. Germline V gene data show CDR1 as MNHNS and CDR2 as SASEGT. This CDR3 comprises 16 residues. CDR3: CASSEKQGRWNTEAFF. The CDR3 nucleotides read TGTGCCAGCAGTGAAAAACAGGGGAGGTGGAACACTGAAGCTTTCTTT.

The genes are TRBV6-5 and TRBJ2-5; D is uncertain. Germline V lookup: CDR1 MNHEY, CDR2 SVGAGI. This CDR3 contains 16 residues. Between the trimmed V and J ends, which lost 0 bases and 2 bases, there was a span of 13 bases. Written as DNA, the CDR3 is TGTGCCAGCAGTTACTCGATTCAACATTCTCAAGAGACCCAGTACTTC. Protein product: CASSYSIQHSQETQYF.

This sequence joins TRBV11-1 and TRBJ2-7; possibly TRBD2 for D (5 bases). CDR1 and CDR2 (germline): SGHAT, FQDESV (reference sequence). The V gene lost 3 bases and the J gene lost 4 bases, with 19 bases spanning the gap. This CDR3 region has 16 residues. CDR3 in amino acids: CASSFERGSKEYEQYF. CDR3 bases: TGTGCCAGCAGCTTTGAGAGAGGGTCGAAGGAATACGAGCAGTACTTC.